The T cell receptor beta chain described here comes from a study of PD-1 blockade in classical Hodgkin lymphoma. General observations from the study: Baseline diversity in complete responders resembled that of newly diagnosed patients. The study reported lower baseline TCR diversity in newly diagnosed patients than in healthy donors.

J lost 6 bases, V lost 1 base, and 5 bases had no gene match. Germline V gene data show CDR1 as LGHNA and CDR2 as YNFKEQ. The CDR3 is made up of 16 amino acids. All patients experienced relapse after autologous stem cell transplantation, and brentuximab vedotin exposure was variable. Regarding this clone: The antigen remains unidentified.

Method: immunoSEQ multiplex PCR; TCRdb's copy keeps in-frame clones and lacks some. The table records some 21,000 clones, about two thirds of them present only once. The origin of this receptor is a human donor with classical Hodgkin lymphoma. The chain has TRBV4-2 and TRBJ2-1; 11 positions agree with TRBD2. Sequencing was performed on peripheral blood mononuclear cells (PBMCs), taken at baseline. The CDR3 DNA reads as TGTGCCAGCAGCCAAGGAGCTAGCGGGAGGCGCAATGAGCAGTTCTTC. Encoded protein: CASSQGASGRRNEQFF.